Listed here are 27 T cell receptor beta chains from one sample, sequenced in a study of identical twins. TCRdb ran MiXCR on the 5' RACE reads and lists one entry per CDR3 protein. The table shows 690,000 or so distinct CDR3 sequences, with roughly 6.2% occurring only once. Sequencing was carried out using naive T cells sorted from blood. These receptors were collected from a young man in good health.

This chain joins TRBV11-3 and TRBJ2-7, with D possibly being TRBD2 (5 bases). The CDR3 loop spans 17 amino acids. CDR1 is SGHNT and CDR2 is YENEEA in the germline V gene. V lost 2 bases and J lost 0, with 17 bases in between. The CDR3 nucleotides read TGTGCCAGCAGCTTAACACACGGAGGAACCCTCTCCTACGAGCAGTACGTC. Protein sequence: CASSLTHGGTLSYEQYV.

This clonotype was detected only a few times. The chain has TRBV27 and TRBJ2-3; TRBD1 agrees at 8 bases. The CDR3 is 15 residues long. V lost 8 bases and J lost 0; bases outside the gene matches: 7. The germline CDR1 and CDR2 sequences are MNHEY and SMNVEV (reference sequence). CDR3 amino acids: CASGEGQASTDTQYF. CDR3 in DNA: TGTGCCAGCGGTGAGGGACAGGCCAGCACAGATACGCAGTATTTT.

In this sample, this clonotype turned up many times. V and J are TRBV2 and TRBJ2-7; D is unclear. The V end was cut by 5 bases, the J end by 4 bases, with 6 bases between. CDR1 SNHLY and CDR2 FYNNEI come from the germline V gene. This CDR3 spans 11 amino acids. CDR3 sequence reads: CASSSLYEQYV. The CDR3 DNA reads TGTGCCAGCAGTAGTCTTTACGAGCAGTACGTC.

The rearrangement links TRBV3-1 to TRBJ2-2; tentative D call: TRBD2 (5 bases). Trimming shortened V by 7 bases and J by 4 bases, and 10 bases separated the two germline ends. The CDR3 length is 13 residues. In germline, CDR1 is LGHDT, CDR2 YNNKEL (reference sequence). The CDR3 region has the DNA TGTGCCAGCAAAGGCAGCGGCACCGGGGAGCTGTTTTTT. Translating it yields CASKGSGTGELFF.

This clonotype was counted between two and nine times. This may arise from a read error, as a much more abundant clone is one base away. Without the conserved terminal phenylalanine or tryptophan, this CDR3 likely stems from a read error. V usage is TRBV5-1 and J usage is TRBJ1-6; no clear D. V lost 0 bases and J 7 bases, leaving 5 bases between the germline ends. Germline V gene lookup returns CDR1 SGHRS and CDR2 YFSETQ. The CDR3 is made up of 13 amino acids. The CDR3 nucleotides read TGCGCCAGCAGCTTGGACGGGAATTCACCCCTCCACTGT. This encodes CASSLDGNSPLHC.

The V call is TRBV12-3 or TRBV12-4, the J call TRBJ2-1, with 11 bases fitting TRBD2. The CDR3 contains 16 residues. V shed 0 bases, J shed 5 bases, and the junction held 3 bases outside the gene matches. The CDR3 DNA reads TGTGCCAGCAGTTTAGCGGGACTAGCGGTGAACAATGAGCAGTTCTTC. As protein: CASSLAGLAVNNEQFF.

This clonotype was seen many times. This chain links TRBV6-1 with TRBJ2-1; TRBD1 might be the D (6 bases). Between the trimmed V and J ends, which lost 6 bases and 7 bases, there was a span of 10 bases. Germline CDR1 and CDR2: MNHNS and SASEGT. This CDR3 is 12 amino acids long. The CDR3 protein is CASSETGNEQFF. Here the CDR3 DNA reads TGTGCCAGCAGCGAGACAGGTAATGAGCAGTTCTTC.

This clonotype was observed a few times. The V gene is TRBV5-1, the J gene TRBJ1-1; unclear D gene. This CDR3 is 13 amino acids long. The V and J ends lost 1 base and 1 base respectively, with 5 bases between them. Germline V gene lookup returns CDR1 SGHRS and CDR2 YFSETQ. In nucleotides, the CDR3 is TGCGCCAGCAGCTTGTATGAGAACACTGAAGCTTTCTTT. Translating gives CASSLYENTEAFF.

This clonotype was observed at least ten times. V and J are TRBV6-1 and TRBJ2-7, with 7 bases lining up with TRBD2. The CDR3 is made up of 15 amino acids. V shed 6 bases, J shed 0 bases, and the junction held 8 bases outside the gene matches. Per the germline V gene, CDR1 is MNHNS and CDR2 is SASEGT. CDR3 loop: CASSPGRGSSYEQYV. CDR3 nucleotides: TGTGCCAGCAGCCCGGGGAGGGGAAGCTCCTACGAGCAGTACGTC.

The chain carries TRBV29-1 and TRBJ2-1; D is unresolved. This CDR3 contains 12 residues. V was clipped by 4 bases and J by 6 bases, with 10 bases between them. Germline CDR1 and CDR2: SQVTM and ANQGSEA. CDR3 in amino acids: CSVVRGTNEQFF. In DNA, the CDR3 is TGCAGCGTTGTGCGAGGAACCAATGAGCAGTTCTTC.

This clonotype occurred a few times. V is TRBV11-3 and J is TRBJ2-2, with D possibly being TRBD2 (5 bases). The germline gives CDR1 SGHNT, CDR2 YENEEA. The germline V and J ends were trimmed by 3 bases and 0 bases, with 14 bases remaining between them. The CDR3 runs 17 residues. CDR3 bases: TGTGCCAGCAGCTTGGGCGAGGGAAAGGCGAACACCGGGGAGCTGTTTTTT. As protein: CASSLGEGKANTGELFF. Together with reference TRBV11-3 and TRBJ2-2, the CDR3 gives the full variable domain: EAGVVQSPRYKIIEKKQPVAFWCNPISGHNTLYWYLQNLGQGPELLIRYENEEAVDDSQLPKDRFSAERLKGVDSTLKIQPAELGDSAVYLCASSLGEGKANTGELFFGEGSRLTVL.

The chain recombines TRBV10-3 with TRBJ2-4; TRBD1 agrees at 8 bases. From germline, CDR1 is ENHRY and CDR2 SYGVKD. V gave up 6 bases and J gave up 15 bases; unmatched junction bases: 4. The CDR3 consists of 10 residues. CDR3 in amino acids: CAIRTGESYF. CDR3 sequence (DNA): TGTGCCATCAGGACAGGGGAATCGTACTTC.

On this clonotype itself: A much larger clone lies a single base off, so this may be a read error. Since no conserved phenylalanine or tryptophan closes the CDR3, a read error is the likely cause. The gene calls are TRBV20-1 and TRBJ1-5; tentative D call: TRBD1 (6 bases). V was shortened by 1 base and J by 2 bases, with 12 bases between the two germline ends. Germline V gene lookup returns CDR1 DFQATT and CDR2 SNEGSKA (reference sequence). The CDR3 contains 15 residues. For the CDR3, the DNA is TGCAGTGCTAGAGTCGGGGGCGCGGGCAATCAGCCCCAGCATTGT. It is translated as CSARVGGAGNQPQHC.

This clonotype was detected ten times or more. In DNA, the CDR3 is TGTGCTAGTGGTTTGTTGGGGACTGCTTACCCAGAAGCCCAGTACTTC. Translating gives CASGLLGTAYPEAQYF. The rearrangement uses TRBV12-5 and TRBJ2-5, with D possibly being TRBD2 (6 bases). The CDR3 has 16 amino acids. V was clipped by 2 bases and J by 9 bases, with 22 bases between them. Germline lookup yields CDR1 LGHNT and CDR2 FRNRAP.

The gene calls are TRBV25-1 and TRBJ1-6; D is uncertain. Between the trimmed V and J ends, which lost 6 bases and 0 bases, there was a span of 9 bases. Germline V CDR1 and CDR2: MGHDK, SYGVNS. This CDR3 contains 15 residues. The CDR3 DNA is TGTGCCAGCAGGTCGGAGAGCTCCTATAATTCACCCCTCCACTTT. Its translation is CASRSESSYNSPLHF.

This clonotype has only a few counts. The chain carries TRBV5-5 and TRBJ2-5; 8 bases agree with TRBD1. CDR1 is SGHKS and CDR2 is YYEKEE in the germline V gene (reference sequence). This CDR3 region has 15 residues. The V and J ends lost 4 bases and 5 bases, in that order; junction bases with no gene match: 10. CDR3 sequence (DNA): TGTGCCAGCAGCCCAACTGGGGACAGGCGGGAGACCCAGTACTTC. The encoded protein is CASSPTGDRRETQYF.

This clonotype was observed a few times. The chain links TRBV7-3 to TRBJ1-5; no firm D call. There are 15 residues in the CDR3. Germline assignment: CDR1 SGHTA and CDR2 FQGTGA. The ends were cut back, 1 base at V and 0 bases at J, with 7 bases in the middle. The CDR3 coding sequence is TGTGCCAGCAGCTTAAGCAGTGCTAGCAATCAGCCCCAGCATTTT. Protein sequence: CASSLSSASNQPQHF. Variable domain in full (rest from reference TRBV7-3 and TRBJ1-5): GAGVSQTPSNKVTEKGKYVELRCDPISGHTALYWYRQSLGQGPEFLIYFQGTGAADDSGLPNDRFFAVRPEGSVSTLKIQRTERGDSAVYLCASSLSSASNQPQHFGDGTRLSIL.

This clonotype was seen only a few times. The V gene is TRBV11-1, the J gene TRBJ2-3; 7 bases are shared with TRBD2. Losses at the gene ends were 1 base for V and 2 bases for J; bases not matched to a gene: 12. CDR3 length: 18 residues. Germline CDR1 and CDR2: SGHAT and FQDESV (reference sequence). CDR3 sequence reads: CASSLEGGLGLHTDTQYF. The CDR3 nucleotides are TGTGCCAGCAGCTTAGAAGGTGGTCTGGGACTACACACAGATACGCAGTATTTT.

This clonotype appeared a few times. The CDR3 loop is CASSLLSEGETQYF. As DNA, the CDR3 is TGCGCCAGCAGCTTGTTGTCAGAGGGCGAGACCCAGTACTTC. The chain combines TRBV5-1 with TRBJ2-5; possible D gene TRBD2, 5 bases. This CDR3 is 14 amino acids long. Trimming stripped 1 base from V and 5 bases from J, with 12 bases between. Looked up from germline, CDR1 is SGHRS and CDR2 is YFSETQ.

This clonotype was picked up a small number of times. The genes are TRBV10-3 and TRBJ2-7; D is unclear. The ends were cut back, 4 bases at V and 2 bases at J, with 12 bases in the middle. CDR1 ENHRY and CDR2 SYGVKD come from the germline V gene. The CDR3 sequence is 14 residues long. The CDR3 bases are TGTGCCATCAGTGTAAGCGAGGCTACCTACGAGCAGTACTTC. As protein: CAISVSEATYEQYF.

This clonotype was counted ten times or more. Here the CDR3 reads CSVERGSIYNEQFF. In DNA, the CDR3 is TGCAGCGTTGAACGCGGGAGTATCTACAATGAGCAGTTCTTC. This chain joins TRBV29-1 and TRBJ2-1; 7 bases match TRBD2. Losses at the gene ends were 2 bases for V and 3 bases for J; bases not matched to a gene: 4. Germline assignment: CDR1 SQVTM and CDR2 ANQGSEA. This CDR3 contains 14 residues.

V and J are TRBV2 and TRBJ2-1, with D perhaps given as TRBD1 or TRBD2 (5 bases each). Germline V CDR1 and CDR2: SNHLY, FYNNEI. The CDR3 has 12 residues. V was trimmed by 8 bases and J by 4 bases, leaving 9 bases between them. The CDR3 here is CASGTDYNEQFF. CDR3 coding DNA: TGTGCCAGCGGGACGGATTACAATGAGCAGTTCTTC.

In this sample, this clonotype turned up many times. Written as DNA, the CDR3 is TGTGCCTCCCAGGGCGCTACAGATACGCAGTATTTT. Translated, it gives CASQGATDTQYF. The V and J genes are TRBV30 and TRBJ2-3; D is perhaps TRBD1 (5 bases). V was clipped by 7 bases and J by 3 bases, with 11 bases between them. Germline CDR1 reads GTSNPN; CDR2 reads SVGIG (reference sequence). There are 12 residues in the CDR3.

This clonotype turned up a few times. This chain uses TRBV25-1 with TRBJ2-2; 10 bases line up with TRBD2. Germline CDR1 is MGHDK and CDR2 is SYGVNS. The junction had 5 bases not matched to a gene; V was cut back by 3 bases and J by 7 bases. This CDR3 region has 15 residues. The CDR3 region has the DNA TGTGCCAGCAGTGATCCTAGCGGGAGAGTCGGGGAGCTGTTTTTT. The encoded protein is CASSDPSGRVGELFF.

This clonotype was counted many times. The J gene is TRBJ2-1, the V gene TRBV10-3, with 10 bases fitting TRBD1. The length of the CDR3 is 15 residues. Germline loops: CDR1 ENHRY, CDR2 SYGVKD. V lost 9 bases to trimming and J lost 8 bases; unmatched junction nucleotides: 13. The CDR3 DNA sequence: TGTGCCATACGAAGGGAGCGGGACAGGGGCGATGAGCAGTTCTTC. Protein product: CAIRRERDRGDEQFF.

This clonotype was observed many times. The V call is TRBV20-1, the J call TRBJ2-7; 16 bases align to TRBD2. V lost 5 bases and J lost 1; bases outside the gene matches: 11. CDR3 length: 18 residues. Germline V gene lookup returns CDR1 DFQATT and CDR2 SNEGSKA (reference sequence). CDR3 in DNA: TGCAGTGCTTCGGATCCGGGACTAGCGGGAGGGCCGTCCTACGAGCAGTACTTC. Translating it yields CSASDPGLAGGPSYEQYF.

The CDR3: CSAVGLAGGPGDEQFF. The DNA for the CDR3 is TGCAGTGCCGTAGGACTAGCGGGAGGGCCGGGAGATGAGCAGTTCTTC. This sequence joins TRBV20-1 and TRBJ2-1; TRBD2 matches at 15 bases. The trim removed 6 bases at V and 8 bases at J, leaving 11 bases unmatched. This CDR3 spans 16 amino acids. Germline CDR1 reads DFQATT; CDR2 reads SNEGSKA (reference sequence).